This entry is about one TCR beta chain. Its antigen is undetermined. The ends were cut back, 4 bases at V and 9 bases at J, with 19 bases in the middle. The CDR3 consists of 15 residues. From germline, CDR1 is MGHDK and CDR2 SYGVNS. TCRdb's copy holds only in-frame clones and misses some; the assay was immunoSEQ multiplex PCR. Of 2,000 or so clones listed, 20% to 30% are singletons. This entry belongs to a study of T cells in localized non-small cell lung cancer. Study-level points and caveats: Adjacent lung was found to contain a median about 55 of the top 100 tumor clones. Uninvolved neighboring lung showed the greatest T cell clonality, exceeding tumor. The study linked higher blood T cell density to longer overall survival. Because researchers sequenced only one region of the tumor, heterogeneity is still possible.

The sequencing used normal lung tissue next to the tumor, collected before any cancer treatment. This chain links TRBV25-1 with TRBJ1-3; D is undetermined. The sequence was obtained from an older male donor with stage I lung adenocarcinoma. The CDR3 DNA follows: TGTGCCAGCAGTGCGGATAGAGGCTCGTGGGGCACCATATATTTT. Translated: CASSADRGSWGTIYF. Supplemented by reference TRBV25-1 and TRBJ1-3, the full variable domain reads EADIYQTPRYLVIGTGKKITLECSQTMGHDKMYWYQQDPGMELHLIHYSYGVNSTEKGDLSSESTVSRIRTEHFPLTLESARPSHTSQYLCASSADRGSWGTIYFGEGSWLTVV.